This record covers a single T cell receptor (beta chain). Its antigen remains unidentified. V gave up 4 bases and J gave up 0 bases, with 12 bases separating them. The CDR3 totals 16 residues. Per the germline V gene, CDR1 is SNHLY and CDR2 is FYNNEI. Amplification used 60 Vbeta primers and 13 Jbeta primers. Using immunoSEQ multiplex PCR, the repertoire was profiled, and TCRdb retains in-frame clones only, with some absent. This sample has approximately 150,000 clones, with approximately 74% found just once. Healthy donors of bone marrow made up the group. This sample was included in a study of cytomegalovirus exposure and HLA in healthy donors. Study conclusions and caveats: Data from an earlier analysis indicated that most TCR beta V segments were productive either about 87% or about 30% of the time. Presence/absence analysis assumed near-uniform sequencing depth across donors.

This clonotype was obtained from a woman in her thirties in good health and CMV-seronegative. The gene calls are TRBV2 and TRBJ1-4, with D perhaps TRBD1 (5 bases). Sequenced sample: PBMCs. The CDR3: CASSVYPTATNEKLFF. The CDR3 coding sequence is TGTGCCAGCAGTGTATACCCGACAGCAACTAATGAAAAACTGTTTTTT.